Listed here are 15 T cell receptor beta chains from one sample, sequenced in a study of OX40 agonist ivuxolimab in advanced cancers. The repertoire was sequenced with immunoSEQ multiplex PCR; TCRdb's copy has only in-frame clones and lacks some. Of about 80,000 clones listed, about 86% were seen once; the top ten hold 1.5% to 2%. This material consisted of CD4+ or CD8+ T cells sorted from blood, taken in a trial of the OX40 agonist ivuxolimab. The receptors were sampled from an adult with an advanced solid tumor such as melanoma, head and neck, liver or kidney cancer.

V gene TRBV7-2 combines with J gene TRBJ1-1; 7 bases match TRBD1. The CDR3 has 14 residues. From germline, CDR1 is SGHTA and CDR2 FQGNSA. The V and J ends lost 5 bases and 4 bases, in that order; junction bases with no gene match: 7. CDR3 amino acids: CASSQGGPGTEAFF. As DNA, the CDR3 is TGTGCCAGCAGCCAGGGGGGGCCGGGCACTGAAGCTTTCTTT.

The chain couples TRBV7-2 to TRBJ2-7, with TRBD1 matching 9 bases. In germline, CDR1 is SGHTA, CDR2 FQGNSA. The V gene end was trimmed by 2 bases and the J gene end by 5 bases; junction bases not matched to a gene: 7. The length of the CDR3 is 15 residues. CDR3 nucleotides: TGTGCCAGCAGCTTATTGGGACAGGGAAAAAACGAGCAGTACTTC. Encoded protein: CASSLLGQGKNEQYF.

Notes on this clone: This same CDR3 is encoded by further DNA sequences in the sample. V usage is TRBV18 and J usage is TRBJ1-6; TRBD1 agrees at 7 bases. This CDR3 region has 15 residues. Germline CDR1 is KGHSH and CDR2 is LQKENI. With 6 bases clipped from V and 4 bases from J, the junction kept 6 bases outside the gene matches. The CDR3 sequence: CASSPEGQYNSPLHF. The CDR3, as DNA: TGTGCCAGCTCCCCCGAGGGACAGTATAATTCACCCCTCCACTTT.

In its sample, this clone was seen once. The chain combines TRBV7-2 with TRBJ2-2, with TRBD1 identical over 8 bases. CDR1 is SGHTA and CDR2 is FQGNSA in the germline V gene. Unmatched junction bases numbered 7, after V lost 5 bases and J lost 5 bases. CDR3 length: 15 residues. DNA of the CDR3: TGTGCCAGCAGCCAATCCAGGGGGCTTACCGGGGAGCTGTTTTTT. It translates to CASSQSRGLTGELFF.

This sequence joins TRBV5-6 and TRBJ1-5; TRBD1 agrees at 10 bases. Trimming cost V 1 base and J 3 bases; bases outside gene matches: 7. The CDR3 has 17 residues. Germline values: CDR1 SGHDT, CDR2 YYEEEE. The CDR3 nucleotides are TGTGCCAGCAGCTTGTTGCGGGACAGGGGCTACAATCAGCCCCAGCATTTT. Its translation is CASSLLRDRGYNQPQHF.

This rearrangement joins TRBV7-2 to TRBJ2-2, with 11 bases identical to TRBD1. From germline, CDR1 is SGHTA and CDR2 FQGNSA. Unmatched junction bases numbered 7, after V lost 5 bases and J lost 5 bases. The CDR3 is 16 residues long. The CDR3 DNA is TGTGCCAGCAGCCGTGGACAGGGGGCGGTGACCGGGGAGCTGTTTTTT. It specifies CASSRGQGAVTGELFF.

This chain connects TRBV6-5 to TRBJ2-7; D unclear. The CDR3 sequence is 14 residues long. V lost 7 bases, J lost 3 bases, and 16 bases lay in between. The germline CDR1 and CDR2 sequences are MNHEY and SVGAGI. CDR3 sequence: CASTSDKFSYEQYF. The CDR3 bases are TGTGCCAGCACCTCCGACAAATTTAGCTACGAGCAGTACTTC.

The chain links TRBV18 to TRBJ1-1; D might be TRBD1 (5 bases). This CDR3 has 15 amino acids. V dropped 6 bases and J dropped 0 bases, with 14 bases sitting between them. Germline V gene data show CDR1 as KGHSH and CDR2 as LQKENI. The CDR3 nucleotides are TGTGCCAGCTCCCCCCAGGAGGGACTGAACACTGAAGCTTTCTTT. Translating it yields CASSPQEGLNTEAFF.

This clone occurred a few times. The J gene is TRBJ2-3, the V gene TRBV18, with 8 nucleotides matching TRBD2. Germline values: CDR1 KGHSH, CDR2 LQKENI. J lost 3 bases, V lost 1 base, and 6 bases had no gene match. This CDR3 has 16 amino acids. CDR3 in DNA: TGTGCCAGCTCACCACAGGGCGGGGGGTCAACAGATACGCAGTATTTT. As protein: CASSPQGGGSTDTQYF.

This clone rates as medium-sized. This sample also contains other DNA sequences that code for the same CDR3. This chain connects TRBV21-1 to TRBJ2-7. TRBV21-1 is annotated as a pseudogene. The CDR3 is 13 amino acids. As DNA, the CDR3 is TGTGCCAGCAGCAAAGCGTTGGACCCAGTGAAGTACTTC. Encoded protein: CASSKALDPVKYF.

The table lists this clone with a count of one. The rearrangement links TRBV9 to TRBJ2-2; no clear D gene. Between the trimmed V and J ends, which lost 3 bases and 5 bases, there was a span of 8 bases. Germline assignment: CDR1 SGDLS and CDR2 YYNGEE. CDR3 size: 13 residues. CDR3 protein: CASSGGVTGELFF. DNA for the CDR3: TGTGCCAGCAGCGGCGGTGTAACCGGGGAGCTGTTTTTT.

The rearrangement uses TRBV4-1 and TRBJ2-3; 9 bases fit TRBD2. V trimming: 2 bases; J trimming: 6 bases; junction bases outside the gene matches: 6. This CDR3 is built from 15 residues. Germline V gene lookup returns CDR1 MGHRA and CDR2 YSYEKL. The CDR3 nucleotides are TGCGCCAGCAGCCAAATGACTAGCGGTTGGGATACGCAGTATTTT. Residues: CASSQMTSGWDTQYF.

This chain joins TRBV11-3 and TRBJ2-5, with 14 bases lining up with TRBD2. The CDR3 sequence is 16 residues long. V lost 5 bases, J lost 4 bases, and 6 bases stayed unmatched. Germline values: CDR1 SGHNT, CDR2 YENEEA. The CDR3 loop reads CASSGGLAGEVETQYF. CDR3 bases: TGTGCCAGCAGCGGGGGACTAGCGGGAGAGGTAGAGACCCAGTACTTC.

The chain is built from TRBV7-6 and TRBJ1-1, with D perhaps matching TRBD1 (6 bases). The V gene's germline CDR1 is SGHVS and CDR2 FNYEAQ. V was cut by 4 bases and J by 1 base, with 13 bases left in between. This CDR3 is built from 15 residues. Here the CDR3 reads CASSSQGSRNTEAFF. The CDR3 coding sequence is TGTGCCAGCAGCTCCCAGGGGAGTAGGAACACTGAAGCTTTCTTT. The whole variable domain, filled in from reference TRBV7-6 and TRBJ1-1, reads GAGVSQSPRYKVTKRGQDVALRCDPISGHVSLYWYRQALGQGPEFLTYFNYEAQQDKSGLPNDRFSAERPEGSISTLTIQRTEQRDSAMYRCASSSQGSRNTEAFFGQGTRLTVV.

The chain employs TRBV4-1 and TRBJ2-7, with TRBD2 as a possible D gene (5 bases). The CDR3 is 14 residues long. Trimming removed 4 bases at V and 3 bases at J, with 13 bases between. From germline, CDR1 is MGHRA and CDR2 YSYEKL. CDR3 DNA: TGCGCCAGCAGCCCCAGGACTGGAGTCTACGAGCAGTACTTC. This codes for CASSPRTGVYEQYF.